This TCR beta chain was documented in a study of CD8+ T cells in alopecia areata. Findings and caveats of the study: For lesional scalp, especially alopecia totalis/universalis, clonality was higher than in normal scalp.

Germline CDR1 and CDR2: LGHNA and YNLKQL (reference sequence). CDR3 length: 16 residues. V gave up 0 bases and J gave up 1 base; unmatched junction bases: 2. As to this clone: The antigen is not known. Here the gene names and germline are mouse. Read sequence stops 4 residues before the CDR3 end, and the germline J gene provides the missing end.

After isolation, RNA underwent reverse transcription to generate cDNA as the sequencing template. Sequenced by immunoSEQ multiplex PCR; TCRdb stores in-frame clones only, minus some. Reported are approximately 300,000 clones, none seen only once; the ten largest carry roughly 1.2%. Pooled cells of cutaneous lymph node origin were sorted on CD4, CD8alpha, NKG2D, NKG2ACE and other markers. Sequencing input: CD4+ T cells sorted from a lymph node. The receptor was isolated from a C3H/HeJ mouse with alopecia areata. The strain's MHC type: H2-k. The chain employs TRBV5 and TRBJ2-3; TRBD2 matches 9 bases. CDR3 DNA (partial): TGTGCCAGCAGCCAAGAGGCTGGGGGGGGTGCAGAA. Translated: CASSQEAGGGAE. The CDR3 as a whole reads CASSQEAGGGAETLYF.